What follows are 14 T cell receptor beta chains derived from one specimen sequenced in a study of blood T cell repertoires in COVID-19. Profiling relied on immunoSEQ multiplex PCR, and the TCRdb table lists in-frame clones only, not all of them. The sample holds about 230,000 clones, 85% to 90% seen once. The sequencing input was peripheral blood. These receptors were taken from a man aged 50 to 59 with COVID-19, enrolled during active disease.

This chain joins TRBV7-3 and TRBJ2-3, with 14 bases fitting TRBD2. Germline values: CDR1 SGHTA, CDR2 FQGTGA. This CDR3 has 21 residues. Trimming cost V 5 bases and J 1 base; bases outside gene matches: 17. This CDR3 is CASSLLPGLAGGRLGTDTQYF. In DNA, the CDR3 is TGTGCCAGCAGCCTATTGCCCGGACTAGCGGGGGGCAGACTAGGCACAGATACGCAGTATTTT.

The V gene is TRBV7-9, the J gene TRBJ1-6, with TRBD1 identical over 9 bases. CDR3 length: 17 amino acids. CDR1 SEHNR and CDR2 FQNEAQ come from the germline V gene (reference sequence). Trimming removed 6 bases from V and 0 bases from J; junction bases left unmatched: 6. The CDR3 is CASSTDRGSSYNSPLHF. In DNA form, the CDR3 reads TGTGCCAGCAGTACTGACAGGGGGAGCTCCTATAATTCACCCCTCCACTTT.

The chain uses TRBV4-3 and TRBJ1-6, with D perhaps matching TRBD1 (6 bases). Per the germline V gene, CDR1 is LGHNA and CDR2 is YSLEER. CDR3 length equals 16 residues. V was cut by 0 bases and J by 10 bases, with 16 bases left in between. The CDR3 reads CASSQDAGGEGSPLHF. Written as DNA, the CDR3 is TGCGCCAGCAGCCAAGATGCGGGGGGCGAGGGCTCACCCCTCCACTTT.

The V call is TRBV6-2 or TRBV6-3, the J call TRBJ1-5; tentatively, D is TRBD1 (5 bases). The CDR3 consists of 16 residues. Germline values: CDR1 MNHEY, CDR2 SVGEGT. The V end lost 5 bases, the J end lost 0 bases, and 14 bases lay between the germline ends. Written as DNA, the CDR3 is TGTGCCAGCAGTCCCAGCGGGGGTTATAGCAATCAGCCCCAGCATTTT. This gives the protein CASSPSGGYSNQPQHF.

The chain joins TRBV6-5 to TRBJ1-1; unclear D gene. Germline V gene data show CDR1 as MNHEY and CDR2 as SVGAGI. The CDR3 covers 15 residues. V was pared by 1 base and J by 1 base, with 10 bases between. The CDR3, as DNA: TGTGCCAGCAGTTACTGGAGGGATGGGAACACTGAAGCTTTCTTT. Residues: CASSYWRDGNTEAFF.

This clone occurred once. CDR3 sequence (DNA): TGCGCCAGCAGCCAAGGGACAGGGGGGTTCAATGAGCAGTTCTTC. It encodes CASSQGTGGFNEQFF. The chain uses TRBV5-1 and TRBJ2-1, with 11 bases matching TRBD1. The CDR3 spans 15 residues. Germline values: CDR1 SGHRS, CDR2 YFSETQ. Losses at the gene ends were 4 bases for V and 6 bases for J; bases not matched to a gene: 6.

The CDR3: CASSPQAGGYGYTF. DNA of the CDR3: TGTGCCAGCAGCCCTCAAGCGGGGGGGTATGGCTACACCTTC. This chain links TRBV9 with TRBJ1-2, with D possibly TRBD1 on 5 matching bases. Germline loops: CDR1 SGDLS, CDR2 YYNGEE. Trimming cost V 4 bases and J 5 bases, with 15 bases left between them. This CDR3 comprises 14 residues. The full variable domain, with the rest looked up from reference TRBV9 and TRBJ1-2, is DSGVTQTPKHLITATGQRVTLRCSPRSGDLSVYWYQQSLDQGLQFLIQYYNGEERAKGNILERFSAQQFPDLHSELNLSSLELGDSALYFCASSPQAGGYGYTFGSGTRLTVV.

The CDR3 protein is CASSLRSGGTAGELFF. The DNA for the CDR3 is TGTGCCAGCAGTTTAAGGAGCGGGGGGACGGCCGGGGAGCTGTTTTTT. The chain combines TRBV27 with TRBJ2-2, with 9 nucleotides matching TRBD2. With V trimmed by 2 bases and J by 6 bases, 7 bases remained unmatched. From germline, CDR1 is MNHEY and CDR2 SMNVEV (reference sequence). This CDR3 comprises 16 residues.

This chain joins TRBV27 and TRBJ2-7; TRBD2 is a possible D gene (6 bases). This CDR3 has 13 amino acids. V shed 6 bases and J shed 0 bases, with 9 bases lying between them. Germline V CDR1 and CDR2: MNHEY, SMNVEV (reference sequence). The DNA for the CDR3 is TGTGCCAGCAGGGGACTCAGCTCCTACGAGCAGTACTTC. It translates to CASRGLSSYEQYF.

This clone has just a few counts. This rearrangement joins TRBV7-3 to TRBJ2-2; 8 bases are shared with TRBD2. Germline CDR1 and CDR2: SGHTA and FQGTGA. There are 15 residues in the CDR3. Germline trimming cut 4 bases from V and 4 bases from J; bases unmatched to any gene: 5. The CDR3 DNA reads TGTGCCAGCAGCTCCGATAGCGGGGTCACCGGGGAGCTGTTTTTT. Its protein is CASSSDSGVTGELFF.

J is TRBJ1-5 and V is TRBV7-2; a weak D match, TRBD1 (5 bases). Looked up from germline, CDR1 is SGHTA and CDR2 is FQGNSA. The V end lost 7 bases, the J end lost 2 bases, and 15 bases lay between the germline ends. This CDR3 is 15 amino acids long. The CDR3 protein is CASTPRGWGNQPQHF. DNA of the CDR3: TGTGCCAGCACCCCAAGGGGATGGGGCAATCAGCCCCAGCATTTT.

CDR3 DNA sequence: TGTGCCTGGAGTGGCGACAGGACCTACGAGCAGTACTTC. It translates to CAWSGDRTYEQYF. This rearrangement joins TRBV30 to TRBJ2-7; tentatively, D is TRBD1 (6 bases). Germline CDR1 GTSNPN, CDR2 SVGIG (reference sequence). The V end lost 1 base, the J end lost 2 bases, and 9 bases lay between the germline ends. The CDR3 runs 13 residues.

This clone was recorded once. The rearrangement joins TRBV6-2 or TRBV6-3 to TRBJ2-1; D is possibly TRBD2 (6 bases). Trimming removed 0 bases at V and 3 bases at J, with 12 bases between. Germline V gene lookup returns CDR1 MNHEY and CDR2 SVGEGT. The CDR3 contains 16 residues. The CDR3 coding sequence is TGTGCCAGCAGTTACTCGACTGGGAGGCGCTACAATGAGCAGTTCTTC. Translating gives CASSYSTGRRYNEQFF.

The chain has TRBV9 and TRBJ2-1; 12 positions match TRBD2. There are 15 residues in the CDR3. Germline V gene lookup returns CDR1 SGDLS and CDR2 YYNGEE. V shed 4 bases and J 8 bases; nucleotides not matched to a gene: 7. The CDR3 DNA is TGTGCCAGCAGCTTCCTAGCGGGGGGGCCTCATGAGCAGTTCTTC. Translation gives CASSFLAGGPHEQFF.